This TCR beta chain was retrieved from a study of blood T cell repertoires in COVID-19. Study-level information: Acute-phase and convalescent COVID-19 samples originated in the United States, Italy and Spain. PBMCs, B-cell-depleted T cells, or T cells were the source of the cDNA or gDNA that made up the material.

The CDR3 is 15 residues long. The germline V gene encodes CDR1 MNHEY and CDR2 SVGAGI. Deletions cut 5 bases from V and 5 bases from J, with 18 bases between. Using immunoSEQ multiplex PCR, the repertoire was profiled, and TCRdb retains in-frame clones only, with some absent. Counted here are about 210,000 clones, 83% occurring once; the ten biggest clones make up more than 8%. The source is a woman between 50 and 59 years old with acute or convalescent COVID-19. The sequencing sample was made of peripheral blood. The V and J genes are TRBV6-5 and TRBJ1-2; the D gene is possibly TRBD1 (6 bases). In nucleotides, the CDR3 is TGTGCCAGCAGTCCCCCAGGACAGCTAGTTTATGGCTACACCTTC. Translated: CASSPPGQLVYGYTF.